This paragraph covers one TCR beta chain sequence. Trimming removed 0 bases at V and 1 base at J, with 5 bases between. Germline V gives CDR1 SGHRS, CDR2 YFSETQ. CDR3 length equals 15 residues. The record originates from a study of blood T cell repertoires in COVID-19. About the study: T cells, B-cell-depleted T cells, or PBMCs supplied cDNA or gDNA.

Per the original methods: Amplification of reference gene primers provided the estimated nucleated cell counts. TCRdb's table, derived via immunoSEQ multiplex PCR, lists solely in-frame clones and lacks some. The D gene and trimming were derived from the DNA, and the V and J assignments and clone size from that table. The table includes around 150,000 clones, approximately 80% detected once. Enrolled through a virtual design, the participants were between roughly 18 and 90 years of age and came from 24 US areas. Donors of Cohort 3 who recovered were those that had two negative PCRs, clearance, or symptom resolution.

Sequences were obtained from PBMCs or T cells enriched from blood (not recorded which). The clonotype comes from a man aged 35 to 55 who had recovered from COVID-19. V usage is TRBV5-1 and J usage is TRBJ1-6, with TRBD1 as a possible D gene (5 bases). The CDR3 DNA reads TGCGCCAGCAGCTTGGAGGGGTCCTATAATTCACCCCTCCACTTT. As protein: CASSLEGSYNSPLHF.